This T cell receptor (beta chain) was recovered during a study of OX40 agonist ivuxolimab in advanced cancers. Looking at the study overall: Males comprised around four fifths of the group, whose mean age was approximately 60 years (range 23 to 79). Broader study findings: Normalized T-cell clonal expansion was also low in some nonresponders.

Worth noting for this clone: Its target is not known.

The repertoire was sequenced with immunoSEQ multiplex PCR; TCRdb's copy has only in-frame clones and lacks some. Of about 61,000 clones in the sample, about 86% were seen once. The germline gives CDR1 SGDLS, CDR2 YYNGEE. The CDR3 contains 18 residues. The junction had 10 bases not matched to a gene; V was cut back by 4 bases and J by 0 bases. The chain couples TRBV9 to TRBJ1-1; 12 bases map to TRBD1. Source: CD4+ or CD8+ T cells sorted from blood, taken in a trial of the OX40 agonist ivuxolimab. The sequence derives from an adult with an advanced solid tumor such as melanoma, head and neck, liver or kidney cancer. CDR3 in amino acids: CASSPRDRGLGLNTEAFF. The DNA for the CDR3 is TGTGCCAGCAGCCCTAGGGACAGGGGGCTTGGACTGAACACTGAAGCTTTCTTT.